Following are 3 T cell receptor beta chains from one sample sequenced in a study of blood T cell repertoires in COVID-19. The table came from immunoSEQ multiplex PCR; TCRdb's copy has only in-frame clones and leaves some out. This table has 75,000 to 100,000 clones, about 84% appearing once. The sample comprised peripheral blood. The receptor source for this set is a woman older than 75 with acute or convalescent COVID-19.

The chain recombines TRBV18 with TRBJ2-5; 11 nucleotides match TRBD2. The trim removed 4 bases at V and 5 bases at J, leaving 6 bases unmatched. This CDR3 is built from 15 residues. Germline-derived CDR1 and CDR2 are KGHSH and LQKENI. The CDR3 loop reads CASSRASGGSETQYF. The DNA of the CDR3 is TGTGCCAGCTCACGCGCTAGCGGGGGGTCGGAGACCCAGTACTTC.

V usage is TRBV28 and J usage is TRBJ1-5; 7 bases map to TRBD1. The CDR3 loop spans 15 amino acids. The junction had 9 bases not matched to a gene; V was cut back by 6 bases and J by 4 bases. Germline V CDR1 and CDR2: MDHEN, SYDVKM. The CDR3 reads CASSPGDRRNQPQHF. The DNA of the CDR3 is TGTGCCAGCAGCCCAGGGGACAGAAGGAATCAGCCCCAGCATTTT.

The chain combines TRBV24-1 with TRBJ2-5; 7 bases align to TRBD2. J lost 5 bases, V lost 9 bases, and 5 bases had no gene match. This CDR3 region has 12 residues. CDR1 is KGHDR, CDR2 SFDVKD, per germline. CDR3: CATSGTTETQYF. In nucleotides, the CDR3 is TGTGCCACCTCGGGGACTACGGAGACCCAGTACTTC.